This T cell receptor beta chain derives from a study of T-cell reconstitution after alpha-beta-depleted transplantation in children. This CDR3 has 17 residues. CDR1 and CDR2 from the germline V gene are KGHDR and SFDVKD. Losses at the gene ends were 3 bases for V and 5 bases for J; bases not matched to a gene: 9. This clonotype was counted ten times or more. For TCRbeta, the library was prepared with unique molecular identifiers. One entry per CDR3 protein results from TCRdb running MiXCR on the PCR reads. The repertoire holds 450,000 to 500,000 distinct CDR3 sequences, with under 15% as singletons. The sequence was collected from a human donor who donated a stem cell graft to a child with combined immunodeficiency. The chain employs TRBV24-1 and TRBJ2-3; 11 bases are shared with TRBD1. Sequencing was performed on PBMCs from the stem cell graft donor, taken from the stem cell graft. CDR3 region: CATSDDWDRGNGDTQYF. The DNA for the CDR3 is TGTGCCACCAGTGATGACTGGGACAGGGGGAATGGAGATACGCAGTATTTT.